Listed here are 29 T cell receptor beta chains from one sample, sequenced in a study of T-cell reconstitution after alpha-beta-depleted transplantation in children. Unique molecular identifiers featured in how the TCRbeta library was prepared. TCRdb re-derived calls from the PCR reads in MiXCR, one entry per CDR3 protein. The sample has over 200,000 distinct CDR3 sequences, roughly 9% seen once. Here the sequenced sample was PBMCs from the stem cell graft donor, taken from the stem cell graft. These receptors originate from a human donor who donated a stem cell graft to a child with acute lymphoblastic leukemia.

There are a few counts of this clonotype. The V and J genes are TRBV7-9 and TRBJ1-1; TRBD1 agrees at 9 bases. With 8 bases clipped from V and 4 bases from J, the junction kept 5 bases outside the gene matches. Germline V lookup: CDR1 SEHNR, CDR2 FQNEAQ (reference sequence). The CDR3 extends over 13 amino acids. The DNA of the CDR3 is TGTGCCAGCGCCTGGACAGGGGTCACTGAAGCTTTCTTT. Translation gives CASAWTGVTEAFF.

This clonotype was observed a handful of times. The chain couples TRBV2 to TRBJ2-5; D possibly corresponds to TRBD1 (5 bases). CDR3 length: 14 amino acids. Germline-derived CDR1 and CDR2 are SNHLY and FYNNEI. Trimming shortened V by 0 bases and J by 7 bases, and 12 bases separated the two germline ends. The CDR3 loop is CASSEAGHGGTQYF. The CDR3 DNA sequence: TGTGCCAGCAGTGAAGCGGGGCACGGTGGGACCCAGTACTTC. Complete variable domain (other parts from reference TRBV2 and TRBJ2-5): EPEVTQTPSHQVTQMGQEVILRCVPISNHLYFYWYRQILGQKVEFLVSFYNNEISEKSEIFDDQFSVERPDGSNFTLKIRSTKLEDSAMYFCASSEAGHGGTQYFGPGTRLLVL.

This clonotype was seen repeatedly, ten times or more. The CDR3 DNA reads TGTGCCAGCAGCGTTGAGAGCTTCGGCTACACCTTC. This gives the protein CASSVESFGYTF. The gene calls are TRBV7-9 and TRBJ1-2; D not resolved. This CDR3 contains 12 residues. V was trimmed by 5 bases and J by 8 bases, leaving 12 bases between them. CDR1 is SEHNR and CDR2 is FQNEAQ in the germline V gene (reference sequence).

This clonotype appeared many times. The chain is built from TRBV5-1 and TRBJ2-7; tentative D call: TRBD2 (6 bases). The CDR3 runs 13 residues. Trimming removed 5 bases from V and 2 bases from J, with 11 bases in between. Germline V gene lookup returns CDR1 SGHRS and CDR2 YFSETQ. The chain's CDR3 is CASRQPGAYEQYF. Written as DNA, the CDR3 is TGCGCCAGCAGACAACCGGGGGCCTACGAGCAGTACTTC.

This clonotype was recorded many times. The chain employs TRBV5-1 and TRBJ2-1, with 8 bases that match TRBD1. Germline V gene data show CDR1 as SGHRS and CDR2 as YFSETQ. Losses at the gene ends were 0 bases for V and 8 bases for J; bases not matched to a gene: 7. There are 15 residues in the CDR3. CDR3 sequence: CASSLVAGGIDEQFF. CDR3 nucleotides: TGCGCCAGCAGCTTGGTGGCAGGGGGCATCGATGAGCAGTTCTTC.

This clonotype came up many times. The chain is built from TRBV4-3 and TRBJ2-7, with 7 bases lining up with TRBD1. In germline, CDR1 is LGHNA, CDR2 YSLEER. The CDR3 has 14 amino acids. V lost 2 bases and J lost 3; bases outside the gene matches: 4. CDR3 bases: TGCGCCAGCAGCCAAAACAGGGGCCTCTACGAGCAGTACTTC. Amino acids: CASSQNRGLYEQYF.

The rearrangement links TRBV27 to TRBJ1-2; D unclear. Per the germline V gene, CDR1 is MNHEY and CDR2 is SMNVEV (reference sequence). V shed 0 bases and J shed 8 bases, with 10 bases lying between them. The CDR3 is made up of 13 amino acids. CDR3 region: CASSLSFGGGYTF. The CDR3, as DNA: TGTGCCAGCAGTTTATCGTTCGGTGGGGGCTACACCTTC.

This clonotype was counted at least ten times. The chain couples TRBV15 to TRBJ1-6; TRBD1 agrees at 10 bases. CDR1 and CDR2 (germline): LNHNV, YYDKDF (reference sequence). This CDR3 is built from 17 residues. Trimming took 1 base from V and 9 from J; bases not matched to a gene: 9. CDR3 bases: TGTGCCACCAGCAGAGGCCCGCCGGGACAGGGGACTTCACCCCTCCACTTT. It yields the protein CATSRGPPGQGTSPLHF.

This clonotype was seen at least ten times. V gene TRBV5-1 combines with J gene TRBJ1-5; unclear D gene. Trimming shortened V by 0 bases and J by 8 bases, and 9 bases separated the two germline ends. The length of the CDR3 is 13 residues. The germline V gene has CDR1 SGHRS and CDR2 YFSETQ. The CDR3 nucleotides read TGCGCCAGCAGCTTGGACCCCCGGGAGCCCCAGCATTTT. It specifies CASSLDPREPQHF. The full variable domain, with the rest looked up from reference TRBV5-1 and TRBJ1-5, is KAGVTQTPRYLIKTRGQQVTLSCSPISGHRSVSWYQQTPGQGLQFLFEYFSETQRNKGNFPGRFSGRQFSNSRSEMNVSTLELGDSALYLCASSLDPREPQHFGDGTRLSIL.

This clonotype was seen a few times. CDR3 in DNA: TGTGCCAGCAGCCAAGAGGCTAGCGGGGGGATCTCCTACGAGCAGTACTTC. This codes for CASSQEASGGISYEQYF. J is TRBJ2-7 and V is TRBV4-2, with TRBD2 identical over 11 bases. J was trimmed by 0 bases and V by 0 bases; bases with no gene match: 4. Germline V gene data show CDR1 as LGHNA and CDR2 as YNFKEQ. The CDR3 spans 17 residues.

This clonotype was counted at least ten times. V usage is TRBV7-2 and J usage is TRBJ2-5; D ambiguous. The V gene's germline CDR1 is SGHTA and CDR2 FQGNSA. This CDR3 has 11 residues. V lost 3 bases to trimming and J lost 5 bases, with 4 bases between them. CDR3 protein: CASSFAETQYF. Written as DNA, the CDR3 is TGTGCCAGCAGCTTTGCGGAGACCCAGTACTTC.

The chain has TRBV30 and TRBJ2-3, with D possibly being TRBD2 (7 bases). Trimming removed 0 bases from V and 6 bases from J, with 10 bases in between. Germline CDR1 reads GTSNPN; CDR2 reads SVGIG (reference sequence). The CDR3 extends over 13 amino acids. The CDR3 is CAWSVKGGDTQYF. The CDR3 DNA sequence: TGTGCCTGGAGTGTAAAGGGGGGGGATACGCAGTATTTT.

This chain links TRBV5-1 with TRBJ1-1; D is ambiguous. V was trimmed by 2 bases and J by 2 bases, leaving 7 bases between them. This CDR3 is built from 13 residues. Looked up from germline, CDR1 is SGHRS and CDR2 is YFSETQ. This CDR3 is CASSFVGNTEAFF. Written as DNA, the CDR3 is TGCGCCAGCAGCTTCGTAGGAAACACTGAAGCTTTCTTT.

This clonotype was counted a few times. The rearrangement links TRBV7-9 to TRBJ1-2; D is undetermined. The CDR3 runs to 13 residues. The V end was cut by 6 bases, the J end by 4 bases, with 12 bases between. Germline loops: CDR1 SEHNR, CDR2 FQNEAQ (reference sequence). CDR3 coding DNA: TGTGCCAGCAGTGGCCGGATGGGCTATGGCTACACCTTC. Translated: CASSGRMGYGYTF.

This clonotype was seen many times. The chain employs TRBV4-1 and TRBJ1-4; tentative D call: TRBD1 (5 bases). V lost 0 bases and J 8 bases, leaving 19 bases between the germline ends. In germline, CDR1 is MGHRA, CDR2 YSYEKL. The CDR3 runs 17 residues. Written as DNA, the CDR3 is TGCGCCAGCAGCCAAGATCCGCCCGGGACTGTGGGCGAAAAACTGTTTTTT. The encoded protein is CASSQDPPGTVGEKLFF.

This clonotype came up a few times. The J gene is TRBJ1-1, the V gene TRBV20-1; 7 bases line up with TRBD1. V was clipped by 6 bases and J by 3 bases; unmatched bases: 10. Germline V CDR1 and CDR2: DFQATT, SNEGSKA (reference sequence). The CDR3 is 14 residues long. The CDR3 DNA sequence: TGCAGTGCCATCCGCCAGGGGGTGGACACTGAAGCTTTCTTT. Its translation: CSAIRQGVDTEAFF.

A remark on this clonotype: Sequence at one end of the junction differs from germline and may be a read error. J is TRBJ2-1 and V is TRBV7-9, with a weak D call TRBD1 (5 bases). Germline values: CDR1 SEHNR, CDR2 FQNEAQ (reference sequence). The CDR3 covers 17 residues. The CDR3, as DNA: TGTGCCAGCAGCTTATTCGGTACGGCAGGGTCGAGGAATGAGCGGTTCTTC. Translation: CASSLFGTAGSRNERFF.

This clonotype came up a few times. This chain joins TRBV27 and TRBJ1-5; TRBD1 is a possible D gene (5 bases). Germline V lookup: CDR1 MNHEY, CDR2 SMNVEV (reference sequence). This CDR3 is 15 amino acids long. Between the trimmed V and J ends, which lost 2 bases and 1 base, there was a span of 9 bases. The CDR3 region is CASSLRGISNQPQHF. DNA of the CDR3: TGTGCCAGCAGTTTACGGGGGATCAGCAATCAGCCCCAGCATTTT.

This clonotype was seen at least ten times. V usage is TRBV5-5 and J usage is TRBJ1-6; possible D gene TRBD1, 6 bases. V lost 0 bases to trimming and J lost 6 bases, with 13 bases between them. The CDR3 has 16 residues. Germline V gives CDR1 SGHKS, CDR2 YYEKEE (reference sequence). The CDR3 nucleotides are TGTGCCAGCAGCTTGGTTGGCAGGGGTAGTAATTCACCCCTCCACTTT. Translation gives CASSLVGRGSNSPLHF.

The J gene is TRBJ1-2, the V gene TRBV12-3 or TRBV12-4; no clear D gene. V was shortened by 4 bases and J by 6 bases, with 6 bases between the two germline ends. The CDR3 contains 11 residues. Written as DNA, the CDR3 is TGTGCCAGCAGTTACGGTCATGGCTACACCTTC. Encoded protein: CASSYGHGYTF.

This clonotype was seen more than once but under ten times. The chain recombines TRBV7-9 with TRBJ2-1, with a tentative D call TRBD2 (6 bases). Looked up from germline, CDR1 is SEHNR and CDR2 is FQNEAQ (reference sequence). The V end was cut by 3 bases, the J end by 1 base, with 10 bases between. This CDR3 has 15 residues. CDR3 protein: CASSFGGDSYNEQFF. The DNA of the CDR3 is TGTGCCAGCAGCTTCGGCGGGGATTCCTACAATGAGCAGTTCTTC.

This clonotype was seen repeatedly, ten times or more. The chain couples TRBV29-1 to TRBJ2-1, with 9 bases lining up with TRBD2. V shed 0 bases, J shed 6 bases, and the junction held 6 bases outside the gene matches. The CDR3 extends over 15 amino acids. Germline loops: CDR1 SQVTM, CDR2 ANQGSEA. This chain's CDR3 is CSVEDLTSGINEQFF. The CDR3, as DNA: TGCAGCGTTGAAGATTTGACTAGCGGTATCAATGAGCAGTTCTTC.

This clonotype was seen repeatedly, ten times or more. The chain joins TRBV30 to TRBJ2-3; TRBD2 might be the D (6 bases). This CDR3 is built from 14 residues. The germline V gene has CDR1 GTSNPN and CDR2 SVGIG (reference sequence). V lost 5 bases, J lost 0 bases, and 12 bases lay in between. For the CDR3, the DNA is TGTGCCTGGGGGGGACTTACAAGCACAGATACGCAGTATTTT. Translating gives CAWGGLTSTDTQYF.

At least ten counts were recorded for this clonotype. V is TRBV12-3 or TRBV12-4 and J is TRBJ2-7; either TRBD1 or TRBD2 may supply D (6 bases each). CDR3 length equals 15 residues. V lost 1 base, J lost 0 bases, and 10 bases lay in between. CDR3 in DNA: TGTGCCAGCAGTTTAGTGGGGGGCATCTCCTACGAGCAGTACTTC. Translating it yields CASSLVGGISYEQYF.

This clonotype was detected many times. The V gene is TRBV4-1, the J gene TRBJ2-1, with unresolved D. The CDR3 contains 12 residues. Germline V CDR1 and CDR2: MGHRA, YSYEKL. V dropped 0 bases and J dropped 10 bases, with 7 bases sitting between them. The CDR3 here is CASSQEGWEQFF. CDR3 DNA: TGCGCCAGCAGCCAAGAGGGGTGGGAGCAGTTCTTC.

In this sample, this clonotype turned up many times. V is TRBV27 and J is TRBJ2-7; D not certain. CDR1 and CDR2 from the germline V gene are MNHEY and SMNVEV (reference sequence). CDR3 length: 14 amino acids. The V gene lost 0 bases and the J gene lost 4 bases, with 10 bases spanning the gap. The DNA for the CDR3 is TGTGCCAGCAGTTTATCGAAGTTGGCATACGAGCAGTACTTC. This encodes CASSLSKLAYEQYF.

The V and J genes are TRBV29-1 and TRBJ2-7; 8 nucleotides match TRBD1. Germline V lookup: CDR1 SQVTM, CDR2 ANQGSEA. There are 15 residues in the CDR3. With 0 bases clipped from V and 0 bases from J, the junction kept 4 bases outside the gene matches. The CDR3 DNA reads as TGCAGCGTTGAAGAGCCGACAGGGGTCTCCTACGAGCAGTACTTC. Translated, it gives CSVEEPTGVSYEQYF.

The CDR3 coding sequence is TGTGCCAGCAGTTCCCTAAGGGCGGGGGAAACCTACAATGAGCAGTTCTTC. Translating it yields CASSSLRAGETYNEQFF. The V gene is TRBV27, the J gene TRBJ2-1; TRBD2 matches at 7 bases. Germline trimming cut 4 bases from V and 2 bases from J; bases unmatched to any gene: 11. This CDR3 region has 17 residues. Per germline, CDR1 MNHEY and CDR2 SMNVEV (reference sequence).

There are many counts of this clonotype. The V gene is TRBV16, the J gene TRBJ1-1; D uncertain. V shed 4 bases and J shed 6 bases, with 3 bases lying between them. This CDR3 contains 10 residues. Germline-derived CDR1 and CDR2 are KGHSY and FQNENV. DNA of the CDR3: TGTGCCAGCAGCCGCGCTGAAGCTTTCTTT. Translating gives CASSRAEAFF.